This T cell receptor (beta chain) was identified during a study of blood T cell repertoires in COVID-19. Original analysis: Reference gene primer amplification gave estimated nucleated cell counts. Only in-frame clones appear in the TCRdb table, and some are missing; sequencing was by immunoSEQ multiplex PCR. The DNA was the basis for D and trimming; V, J and clone size are from that table. Among roughly 250,000 clones, 80% to 90% were seen once, and the ten largest hold around 0.8%. V was shortened by 3 bases and J by 3 bases, with 8 bases between the two germline ends. Germline V gene lookup returns CDR1 LNHDA and CDR2 SQIVND (reference sequence). The CDR3 spans 14 residues.

The source material was peripheral blood. This chain connects TRBV19 to TRBJ1-4; D is ambiguous. The clonotype was recovered from a man under 40 with acute or convalescent COVID-19. The CDR3 sequence is CASSMNGANEKLFF. For the CDR3, the DNA is TGTGCCAGTAGTATGAACGGGGCTAATGAAAAACTGTTTTTT.